This T cell receptor beta chain was documented in a study of shared clonotypes between healthy human individuals (dated by TCRdb to 2019 to 2021). With respect to the entire study: The cohort included a few men and a couple of women between 18 and 49 years of age. For each donor, CD4 naive and CD4 memory were each run on three plates, CD8 naive on two plates, and CD8 memory on one plate. Blood TCR repertoires of roughly five healthy adults were deeply sequenced to estimate repertoire size and the extent of clonotype sharing between individuals. To increase sequencing depth and limit assay-specific biases, TCR repertoire library preparation and sequencing were carried out by different laboratories using diverse techniques. Per donor, leukapheresis produced somewhere between about 0.94 and 10 billion PBMCs.

Counted from cysteine to phenylalanine, this CDR3 has 15 amino acids. Only CDR3 DNA remains: 45 bases, in frame from the first base. After removal of 5 bases from V and 6 bases from J, the junction retains 9 bases not matched to a gene. As encoded in the germline V gene, CDR1 is MDHEN while CDR2 is SYDVKM. Broader findings and caveats from the paper: The genetic and exposure-history diversity represented was limited by the small number of donors. Across a handful of donors, around 5% of naive CD4, approximately 3.5% of naive CD8, 2% to 2.5% of memory CD4, and under 0.45% of memory CD8 clonotypes were shared. Pairwise subsampling led to the expectation that sequencing depth would affect the degree of clonotype sharing among donors. Only blood was sampled, and tissue TCR repertoires likely differ from those in blood. Compared with non-shared clonotypes, clonotypes shared by all four sorted-subset donors had higher generation probabilities. Larger estimated clonotype richness was generally found for naive subsets than for memory subsets. Rarefaction of sorted-subset datasets indicated incomplete sequencing despite the large sequencing depth.

CD8 naive samples were CD45RO-negative cells positively selected for CCR7, giving a CD45RA+CCR7+ population that excluded TemRA cells. The donors were healthy, HIV-negative adults who had no recently reported acute infections or vaccinations. Only Caucasian adults living in Nashville, Tennessee, USA were represented among the donors. Blood was collected by leukapheresis, and PBMCs were isolated by Ficoll-Histopaque density gradient centrifugation and then cryopreserved in liquid nitrogen vapor phase. Analytical flow cytometry was used to check the purity and quantity of every magnetically sorted T cell population. From each sorted fraction, genomic DNA was isolated and quantified by UV absorbance on a Nanodrop 2000c. Using the deep immunoSEQ assay, multiplex PCR amplified TCR CDR3 regions from genomic DNA. Genomic DNA extracted from each cell subset was distributed evenly over all wells of several immunoSEQ 96-well plates, and each plate served as one replicate. Each replicate PCR for sorted subsets received around 0.2 ug genomic DNA, equal to roughly 30,000 T cell genomes. Purified libraries were measured with a Qubit 3.0 fluorometer, size-checked on a Bioanalyzer 2100, and measured again with the KAPA Library Quantification kit. Every immunoSEQ 96-well plate was sequenced on a separate single-read 150-cycle Illumina NextSeq 550 flow cell. The source study handled its data this way. Because only junctional sequences without quality scores were contained in the immunoSEQ output, filtering matching that applied to full-length reads could not be performed. To assign V/J genes and CDR3, sequences were annotated against IMGT germline references using PyIR, a Python wrapper for IgBLAST v1.9. Reads were filtered out if the reads had weak V/J assignments (E-value above 1e-6), no CDR3, stop codons, out-of-frame junctions, or ambiguous translated residues. V3J clonotypes were defined by identical inferred V gene, J gene, and CDR3 amino acid sequence. The percentage overlap between two repertoires was calculated by dividing the number of shared unique clonotypes by the size of the smaller repertoire. Richness of each repertoire was evaluated using RTK rarefaction, the Chao1 estimator, and Recon v2.1 estimates of unobserved clonotypes. OLGA was used to compute generation probabilities for all TCRbeta clonotypes that the gDNA method yielded from a few donors. TCRdb holds this immuneACCESS table with in-frame rearrangements only. Some clones are missing; in checked studies, unresolved V genes explain under half, and the rest has no known cause. V and J calls plus clone size are reproduced from that table; the DNA served to infer D and trimming. The sample data list 560,000 or so clones, and roughly 95% of these were observed just once. The ten top clones hold about 0.11% of the sample.

Details on this clone: The antigen this receptor binds is unknown. Nothing much larger sits one base from this clone, and base qualities are not available.

The chain links TRBV28 with TRBJ2-1; 8 central bases correspond to TRBD1. The material sequenced was naive CD8+ T cells sorted from blood. What this sample's cell subset or site label stands for: CD45RA+CCR7+. The TCR sequence derives from a woman under 40 in good health. Here is the DNA: TGTGCCAGCAGTCCCGGGACAGGCGGCCCCAATGAGCAGTTCTTC. Translation gives CASSPGTGGPNEQFF.